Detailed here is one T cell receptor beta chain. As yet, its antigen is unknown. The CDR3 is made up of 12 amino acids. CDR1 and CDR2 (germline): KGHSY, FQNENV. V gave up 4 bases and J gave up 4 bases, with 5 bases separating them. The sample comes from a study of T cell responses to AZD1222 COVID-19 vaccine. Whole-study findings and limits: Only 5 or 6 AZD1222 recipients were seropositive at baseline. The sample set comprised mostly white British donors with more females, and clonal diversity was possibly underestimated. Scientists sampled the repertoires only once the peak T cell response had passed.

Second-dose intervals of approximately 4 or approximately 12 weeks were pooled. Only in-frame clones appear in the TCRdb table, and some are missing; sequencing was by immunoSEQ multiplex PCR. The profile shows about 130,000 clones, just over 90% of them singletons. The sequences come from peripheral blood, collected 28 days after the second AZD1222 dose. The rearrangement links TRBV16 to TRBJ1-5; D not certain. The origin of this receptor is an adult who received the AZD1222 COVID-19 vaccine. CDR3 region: CASSRVNQPQHF. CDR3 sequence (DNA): TGTGCCAGCAGCCGAGTGAATCAGCCCCAGCATTTT.